The next 20 T cell receptor beta chains were all read from a single sample in a study of CD8 T cells in ankylosing spondylitis. Broader study findings: A TCR beta motif of 8 or 9 highly homologous variants appeared characteristic of ankylosing spondylitis blood.

These receptors' antigens are unknown. TCRdb re-called the 5' RACE reads with MiXCR, one entry per CDR3 protein. The table lists approximately 300,000 distinct CDR3 sequences, less than 10% of them singletons. Source material: blood, either unsorted or a sorted T cell fraction (not recorded which). The receptor source for this set is a male donor with ankylosing spondylitis.

This clonotype was detected a few times. This CDR3 is CASSRETGRTNEKLFF. The CDR3 DNA reads TGTGCCAGCAGTCGAGAAACAGGGAGAACTAATGAAAAACTGTTTTTT. The V and J genes are TRBV6-1 and TRBJ1-4; a possible D gene is TRBD1 (6 bases). There are 16 residues in the CDR3. Deletions cut 5 bases from V and 1 base from J, with 14 bases between. The germline V gene has CDR1 MNHNS and CDR2 SASEGT.

The chain uses TRBV5-1 and TRBJ2-7; 11 positions match TRBD1. The junction had 7 bases not matched to a gene; V was cut back by 4 bases and J by 7 bases. The germline V gene encodes CDR1 SGHRS and CDR2 YFSETQ. The CDR3 spans 14 residues. The CDR3 spells CASSQGQGVGEQYF. CDR3 nucleotide sequence: TGCGCCAGCAGCCAGGGACAGGGGGTAGGGGAGCAGTACTTC.

The table lists this clonotype with many counts. The rearrangement joins TRBV12-3 or TRBV12-4 to TRBJ2-3; 8 nucleotides agree with TRBD1. Trimming took 7 bases from V and 1 from J; bases not matched to a gene: 10. The CDR3 contains 16 residues. The CDR3 region is CASILASGQGTDTQYF. The DNA of the CDR3 is TGTGCCAGCATCTTAGCTTCGGGACAGGGCACAGATACGCAGTATTTT.

In this sample, this clonotype turned up many times. The chain joins TRBV5-1 to TRBJ1-1; TRBD1 is a possible D gene (5 bases). Germline assignment: CDR1 SGHRS and CDR2 YFSETQ. The V end was cut by 0 bases, the J end by 6 bases, with 9 bases between. The CDR3 has 13 amino acids. The CDR3: CASSLEGYSEAFF. The CDR3 DNA follows: TGCGCCAGCAGCTTGGAGGGGTACTCTGAAGCTTTCTTT.

At least ten counts were recorded for this clonotype. The genes are TRBV12-3 or TRBV12-4 and TRBJ2-1, with a possible D match to TRBD1 (6 bases). Trimming took off 8 bases at V and 12 bases at J, with 20 bases between the two ends. There are 13 residues in the CDR3. CDR3 sequence reads: CASRDTIHPLQFF. DNA of the CDR3: TGTGCCAGCCGGGACACCATTCATCCACTGCAGTTCTTC.

The sample holds many counts of this clonotype. This CDR3 reads CSALAGDTGELFF. The CDR3 nucleotides are TGCAGCGCCCTAGCGGGAGACACCGGGGAGCTGTTTTTT. This chain uses TRBV29-1 with TRBJ2-2; 10 bases line up with TRBD2. The CDR3 has 13 amino acids. The ends lost 7 bases at V and 3 bases at J; junction bases unmatched: 2. Germline values: CDR1 SQVTM, CDR2 ANQGSEA.

This chain links TRBV3-1 with TRBJ1-3, with D possibly TRBD1 on 5 matching bases. V was cut by 4 bases and J by 0 bases, with 10 bases left in between. The CDR3 contains 15 residues. Germline values: CDR1 LGHDT, CDR2 YNNKEL (reference sequence). The CDR3 DNA reads as TGTGCCAGCAGCCGGGGCAGCTTCTCTGGAAACACCATATATTTT. Amino acid sequence: CASSRGSFSGNTIYF.

This clonotype was picked up a small number of times. The rearrangement uses TRBV11-3 and TRBJ2-5; D ambiguous. Germline lookup yields CDR1 SGHNT and CDR2 YENEEA. V was pared by 6 bases and J by 1 base, with 9 bases between. There are 13 residues in the CDR3. This CDR3 reads CASRLRLQETQYF. CDR3 in DNA: TGTGCCAGCAGGCTCCGGCTCCAAGAGACCCAGTACTTC.

This clonotype was seen repeatedly, ten times or more. The chain employs TRBV12-3 or TRBV12-4 and TRBJ2-7; 9 bases align to TRBD1. V shed 5 bases and J 3 bases; nucleotides not matched to a gene: 8. The CDR3 extends over 15 amino acids. Here the CDR3 reads CASSGAGQGYYEQYF. The CDR3 bases are TGTGCCAGCAGTGGTGCCGGACAGGGGTACTACGAGCAGTACTTC.

The chain has TRBV6-6 and TRBJ2-1; tentative D call: TRBD1 (6 bases). The V end was cut by 2 bases, the J end by 8 bases, with 10 bases between. Germline V gene data show CDR1 as MNHNY and CDR2 as SVGAGI (reference sequence). The CDR3 sequence is 13 residues long. CDR3 DNA sequence: TGTGCCAGCAGTTACCAGACAGGCGATGAGCAGTTCTTC. Translation gives CASSYQTGDEQFF.

This clonotype was counted ten times or more. This chain links TRBV6-5 with TRBJ2-5; D gene ambiguous. CDR1 MNHEY and CDR2 SVGAGI come from the germline V gene. V was shortened by 2 bases and J by 3 bases, with 7 bases between the two germline ends. The CDR3 spans 13 residues. The CDR3 reads CASSYRLEETQYF. For the CDR3, the DNA is TGTGCCAGCAGTTACCGGCTTGAAGAGACCCAGTACTTC.

This clonotype was observed a few times. The V and J genes are TRBV9 and TRBJ2-1, with TRBD2 identical over 8 bases. The CDR3 spans 15 residues. J gave up 3 bases and V 4 bases, and 6 bases lay outside the gene matches. CDR1 and CDR2 (germline): SGDLS, YYNGEE. The chain's CDR3 is CASSKLAEVYNEQFF. CDR3 bases: TGTGCCAGCAGCAAACTAGCGGAGGTCTACAATGAGCAGTTCTTC.

The genes are TRBV7-6 and TRBJ2-1, with D hard to call. V lost 2 bases, J lost 3 bases, and 14 bases lay in between. The CDR3 totals 16 residues. Germline CDR1 and CDR2: SGHVS and FNYEAQ. CDR3 region: CASSLKTLIFYNEQFF. CDR3 sequence (DNA): TGTGCCAGCAGCTTAAAAACACTCATATTCTACAATGAGCAGTTCTTC.

This clonotype was counted at least ten times. The gene calls are TRBV5-1 and TRBJ1-2; 7 bases line up with TRBD1. From germline, CDR1 is SGHRS and CDR2 YFSETQ. The CDR3 totals 15 residues. With 3 bases clipped from V and 5 bases from J, the junction kept 10 bases outside the gene matches. DNA of the CDR3: TGCGCCAGCAGCTCTAGCCGGGACAGTGATTATGGCTACACCTTC. Its translation: CASSSSRDSDYGYTF. Combining the CDR3 with reference TRBV5-1 and TRBJ1-2 gives the whole variable domain KAGVTQTPRYLIKTRGQQVTLSCSPISGHRSVSWYQQTPGQGLQFLFEYFSETQRNKGNFPGRFSGRQFSNSRSEMNVSTLELGDSALYLCASSSSRDSDYGYTFGSGTRLTVV.

The chain recombines TRBV18 with TRBJ2-7; TRBD2 agrees at 10 bases. The CDR3 runs to 15 residues. Germline V CDR1 and CDR2: KGHSH, LQKENI. V lost 3 bases to trimming and J lost 2 bases; unmatched junction nucleotides: 4. The CDR3: CASSPLAGEAYEQYF. CDR3 in DNA: TGTGCCAGCTCACCCCTAGCGGGAGAGGCCTACGAGCAGTACTTC.

This clonotype was found a few times. This chain links TRBV6-6 with TRBJ1-5; D remains ambiguous. Germline values: CDR1 MNHNY, CDR2 SVGAGI (reference sequence). This CDR3 region has 13 residues. V lost 7 bases and J 7 bases, leaving 14 bases between the germline ends. The CDR3 DNA reads TGTGCCAGCACCCACAATTTGGGCCAGCCCCAGCATTTT. It translates to CASTHNLGQPQHF.

V and J are TRBV6-1 and TRBJ2-7; D is tentatively TRBD1 or TRBD2 (5 bases each). Germline loops: CDR1 MNHNS, CDR2 SASEGT. The ends were cut back, 5 bases at V and 12 bases at J, with 20 bases in the middle. This CDR3 is built from 13 residues. The CDR3 DNA reads as TGTGCCAGCAGTCCCCAGAGGTGGGGGTGGCGGTACTTC. This encodes CASSPQRWGWRYF.

The CDR3 DNA reads TGTGCCAGCGGCCTTGGGAGGGGCGCAGTAGAGACCCAGTACTTC. Protein product: CASGLGRGAVETQYF. V and J are TRBV7-3 and TRBJ2-5; the match to TRBD2 covers 7 bases. After removal of 8 bases from V and 4 bases from J, the junction contained 13 bases not matched to a gene. CDR1 is SGHTA, CDR2 FQGTGA, per germline. CDR3 length equals 15 residues. Full variable domain (missing parts from reference TRBV7-3 and TRBJ2-5): GAGVSQTPSNKVTEKGKYVELRCDPISGHTALYWYRQSLGQGPEFLIYFQGTGAADDSGLPNDRFFAVRPEGSVSTLKIQRTERGDSAVYLCASGLGRGAVETQYFGPGTRLLVL.

This clonotype was observed a few times. V and J are TRBV7-2 and TRBJ1-1, with 7 bases that match TRBD1. With 3 bases clipped from V and 7 bases from J, the junction kept 17 bases outside the gene matches. The CDR3 contains 17 residues. Germline assignment: CDR1 SGHTA and CDR2 FQGNSA. CDR3 region: CASSLWGQQGRGNEAFF. The CDR3 DNA follows: TGTGCCAGCAGCTTGTGGGGCCAACAGGGGCGGGGGAATGAAGCTTTCTTT.

The V and J genes are TRBV11-1 and TRBJ2-6; 8 bases agree with TRBD1. From germline, CDR1 is SGHAT and CDR2 FQDESV (reference sequence). The J segment lost 0 bases and the V segment lost 3 bases, leaving 7 bases of the junction unmatched. The CDR3 covers 18 residues. In DNA form, the CDR3 reads TGTGCCAGCAGCTTCTACAGGGGGGCCAACTCTGGGGCCAACGTCCTGACTTTC. This sequence encodes CASSFYRGANSGANVLTF.